These 7 T cell receptor beta chains originate from one sample sequenced in a study of regulatory T cells in long-lasting Graves disease. CDR3 regions were amplified by Arm-PCR using iRepertoire HTBI primers to build TCR beta libraries. TCRdb fed the multiplex PCR reads into MiXCR, producing one record per CDR3 protein. The profile shows just over 600,000 distinct CDR3 sequences, about 16% of them singletons. Time point reported: newly diagnosed GD, antithyroid drugs for less than 3 months. From RNA extracted from PBMCs, the TCR library was made. These records were also assigned to another study, of T cells in Graves' hyperthyroidism and ophthalmopathy.

The sample in question was peripheral blood mononuclear cells (PBMCs), obtained at new diagnosis, from a patient treated with antithyroid drugs. All receptors come from a woman younger than 45 with Graves disease.

This clonotype was recorded at least ten times. The chain joins TRBV24-1 to TRBJ2-2; TRBD1 agrees at 7 bases. The germline CDR1 and CDR2 sequences are KGHDR and SFDVKD. The CDR3 runs 16 residues. After removal of 7 bases from V and 6 bases from J, the junction contained 13 bases not matched to a gene. In DNA, the CDR3 is TGTGCCACCAGGGGACAGCCATCCGATTTAGCCGGGGAGCTGTTTTTT. Its protein product is CATRGQPSDLAGELFF.

This chain joins TRBV6-1 and TRBJ1-2, with D unresolved. Germline V lookup: CDR1 MNHNS, CDR2 SASEGT. V shed 0 bases and J shed 4 bases, with 9 bases lying between them. The CDR3 length is 14 residues. The CDR3 sequence is CASSEALRFYGYTF. The CDR3 DNA reads as TGTGCCAGCAGTGAAGCGCTGCGATTCTATGGCTACACCTTC.

This clonotype was counted at least ten times. The CDR3 protein is CASSYLAENTEAFF. CDR3 bases: TGTGCCAGCAGTTACCTGGCAGAGAACACTGAAGCTTTCTTT. The J gene is TRBJ1-1, the V gene TRBV6-2 or TRBV6-3; no definite D call. Germline assignment: CDR1 MNHEY and CDR2 SVGEGT. CDR3 length: 14 residues. The V gene lost 2 bases and the J gene lost 1 base, with 8 bases spanning the gap.

The sample holds many counts of this clonotype. The chain couples TRBV12-3 or TRBV12-4 to TRBJ2-1; D is perhaps TRBD1 (5 bases). The CDR3 runs 15 residues. Trimming shortened V by 2 bases and J by 8 bases, and 16 bases separated the two germline ends. CDR3 nucleotide sequence: TGTGCCAGCAGTTTACGTCACCGAAGGGGCGATGAGCAGTTCTTC. It specifies CASSLRHRRGDEQFF.

The sample holds many counts of this clonotype. The chain couples TRBV28 to TRBJ1-5, with 7 bases lining up with TRBD1. Germline V gives CDR1 MDHEN, CDR2 SYDVKM. With 6 bases clipped from V and 4 bases from J, the junction kept 15 bases outside the gene matches. This CDR3 has 17 amino acids. The CDR3 nucleotides are TGTGCCAGCAGGCCCTTGACAGGGAGCTACGTTAATCAGCCCCAGCATTTT. This gives the protein CASRPLTGSYVNQPQHF.

The table lists this clonotype with many counts. The rearrangement joins TRBV20-1 to TRBJ1-1; no definite D call. The germline V gene encodes CDR1 DFQATT and CDR2 SNEGSKA (reference sequence). This CDR3 comprises 11 residues. V was pared by 0 bases and J by 7 bases, with 6 bases between. CDR3 sequence (DNA): TGCAGTGCTAGAGATCTAGTTGAAGCTTTCTTT. It is translated as CSARDLVEAFF.

A few counts support this clonotype. This chain uses TRBV20-1 with TRBJ2-2; D is possibly TRBD1 (6 bases). Looked up from germline, CDR1 is DFQATT and CDR2 is SNEGSKA (reference sequence). The V and J ends lost 2 bases and 5 bases respectively, with 18 bases between them. The CDR3 is 16 residues long. CDR3 residues: CSARPIPRGRTGELFF. In DNA, the CDR3 is TGCAGTGCTAGACCTATCCCCAGGGGTAGGACCGGGGAGCTGTTTTTT.